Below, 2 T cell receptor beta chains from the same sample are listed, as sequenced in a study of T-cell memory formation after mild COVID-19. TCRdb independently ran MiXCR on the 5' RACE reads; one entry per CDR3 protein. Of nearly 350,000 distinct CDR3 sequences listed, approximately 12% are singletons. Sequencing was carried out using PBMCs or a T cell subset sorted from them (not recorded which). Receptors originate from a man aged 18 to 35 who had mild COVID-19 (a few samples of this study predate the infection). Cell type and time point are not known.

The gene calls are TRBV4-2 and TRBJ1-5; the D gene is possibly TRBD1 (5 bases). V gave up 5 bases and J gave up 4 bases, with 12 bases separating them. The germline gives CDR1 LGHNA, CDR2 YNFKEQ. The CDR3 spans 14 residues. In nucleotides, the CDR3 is TGTGCCAGCAGCGTCCCCGGGGGGAATCAGCCCCAGCATTTT. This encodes CASSVPGGNQPQHF.

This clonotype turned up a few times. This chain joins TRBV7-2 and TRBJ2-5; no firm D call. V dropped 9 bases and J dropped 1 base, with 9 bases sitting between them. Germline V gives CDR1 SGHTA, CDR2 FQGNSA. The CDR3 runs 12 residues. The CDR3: CASGYGQETQYF. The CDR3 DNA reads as TGTGCCAGTGGATACGGCCAAGAGACCCAGTACTTC.